The entry below describes one T cell receptor beta chain. Antigen unknown. This sample was taken from a study of cytomegalovirus exposure and HLA in healthy donors. Study background: Falling in the Caucasian-associated ancestry cluster were approximately 84% of approximately 410 genotyped donors. Findings and caveats of the study: Analysis was carried out at a later point, and it linked a missense DCLRE1C variant to TCR beta V- and J-gene trimming. In a later analysis, across HLA loci, associated TCR counts were highest for DRB1, lowest for HLA-C.

Germline loops: CDR1 SGDLS, CDR2 YYNGEE. J was trimmed by 0 bases and V by 4 bases; bases with no gene match: 4. This CDR3 spans 15 amino acids. The primer mix had 60 Vbeta and 13 Jbeta primers. Clones were sequenced by immunoSEQ multiplex PCR, and TCRdb holds only the in-frame ones, with some missing. The sample lists some 150,000 clones, under 75% seen once, with 2% to 2.5% in the top ten. The chain employs TRBV9 and TRBJ2-1; 7 nucleotides agree with TRBD2. Material for sequencing was PBMCs. The clonotype was recovered from a woman aged 40 to 50 in good health and CMV-seronegative. CDR3 residues: CASSTRGDSYNEQFF. CDR3 nucleotide sequence: TGTGCCAGCAGCACCCGGGGGGACTCCTACAATGAGCAGTTCTTC.